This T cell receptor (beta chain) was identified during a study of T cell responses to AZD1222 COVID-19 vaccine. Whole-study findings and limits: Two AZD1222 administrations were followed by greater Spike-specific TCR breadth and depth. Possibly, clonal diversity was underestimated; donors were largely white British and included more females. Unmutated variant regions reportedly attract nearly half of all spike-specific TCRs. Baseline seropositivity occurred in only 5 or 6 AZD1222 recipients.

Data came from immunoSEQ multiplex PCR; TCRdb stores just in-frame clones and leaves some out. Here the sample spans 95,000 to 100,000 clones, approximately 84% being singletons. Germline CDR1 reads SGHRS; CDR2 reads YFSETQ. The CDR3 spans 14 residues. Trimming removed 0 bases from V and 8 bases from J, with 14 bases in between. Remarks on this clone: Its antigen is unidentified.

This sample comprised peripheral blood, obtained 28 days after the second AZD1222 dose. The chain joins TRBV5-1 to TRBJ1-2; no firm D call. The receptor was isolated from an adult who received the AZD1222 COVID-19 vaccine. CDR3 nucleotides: TGCGCCAGCAGCTTGGTACCTACCGCCGGAGGCTACACCTTC. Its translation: CASSLVPTAGGYTF.